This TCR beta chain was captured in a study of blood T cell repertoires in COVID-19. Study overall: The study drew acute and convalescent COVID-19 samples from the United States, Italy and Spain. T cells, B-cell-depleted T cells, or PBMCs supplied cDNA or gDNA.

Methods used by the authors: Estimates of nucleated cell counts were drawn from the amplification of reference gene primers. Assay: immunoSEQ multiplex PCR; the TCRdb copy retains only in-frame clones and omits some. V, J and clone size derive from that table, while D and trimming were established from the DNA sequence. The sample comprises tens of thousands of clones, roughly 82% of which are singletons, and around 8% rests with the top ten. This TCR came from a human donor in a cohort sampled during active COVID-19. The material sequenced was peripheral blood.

The DNA for the CDR3 is TGTGCCAGCAGCTTGGGACAGGGTTGGGATCAGCCCCAGCATTTT. It codes for CASSLGQGWDQPQHF. The V and J genes are TRBV5-5 and TRBJ1-5; 7 bases fit TRBD1. With V trimmed by 0 bases and J by 5 bases, 5 bases remained unmatched. Germline assignment: CDR1 SGHKS and CDR2 YYEKEE (reference sequence). CDR3 size: 15 residues.